Presented here are 23 T cell receptor beta chains from one specimen sequenced in a study of blood T cell repertoires in COVID-19. TCRdb's table, derived via immunoSEQ multiplex PCR, lists solely in-frame clones and lacks some. The sample lists under 70,000 clones, roughly 88% seen once, with 5% to 7% in the top ten. Input material: peripheral blood. The receptors originated from a woman in her 70s with acute or convalescent COVID-19.

This clone has just one count. CDR3 coding DNA: TGTGCCTCCTATGGGGGGAATAACTATGGCTACACCTTC. It translates to CASYGGNNYGYTF. The chain uses TRBV6-5 and TRBJ1-2, with D possibly TRBD1 on 5 matching bases. The CDR3 covers 13 residues. Germline loops: CDR1 MNHEY, CDR2 SVGAGI. V lost 11 bases and J lost 1, with 14 bases in between.

DNA of the CDR3: TGTGCCTGCGAACCCAGGGGAAGGTCCTATGGCTACACCTTC. It is translated as CACEPRGRSYGYTF. The chain links TRBV28 to TRBJ1-2, with a tentative D call TRBD1 (6 bases). CDR3 length equals 14 residues. Germline V gene data show CDR1 as MDHEN and CDR2 as SYDVKM. Trimming pared 11 bases from V and 4 bases from J, leaving 20 bases between.

The CDR3 region is CASSRTDTSNYGYTF. As DNA, the CDR3 is TGTGCCAGCAGCAGGACAGACACATCCAACTATGGCTACACCTTC. V usage is TRBV25-1 and J usage is TRBJ1-2; maybe TRBD1 (6 bases). CDR1 and CDR2 (germline): MGHDK, SYGVNS. This CDR3 contains 15 residues. Deletions cut 6 bases from V and 2 bases from J, with 16 bases between.

This sequence joins TRBV24-1 and TRBJ2-2, with D possibly matching TRBD1 (6 bases). The germline gives CDR1 KGHDR, CDR2 SFDVKD. V was pared by 5 bases and J by 5 bases, with 20 bases between. This CDR3 comprises 17 residues. The CDR3 spells CATSAEKGTLRTGELFF. CDR3 bases: TGTGCCACCAGTGCCGAGAAGGGGACATTGAGAACCGGGGAGCTGTTTTTT.

The rearrangement links TRBV13 to TRBJ1-5; 7 positions match TRBD1. V trimming: 5 bases; J trimming: 6 bases; junction bases outside the gene matches: 1. The CDR3 is 12 residues long. Looked up from germline, CDR1 is PRHDT and CDR2 is FYEKMQ (reference sequence). This chain's CDR3 is CASSRGPQPQHF. Here the CDR3 DNA reads TGTGCCAGCAGCAGGGGGCCTCAGCCCCAGCATTTT.

The chain's CDR3 is CARGLAEPGELFF. The CDR3 DNA follows: TGTGCCAGAGGGCTAGCGGAGCCCGGGGAGCTGTTTTTT. This rearrangement joins TRBV9 to TRBJ2-2, with TRBD2 matching 7 bases. Germline CDR1 and CDR2: SGDLS and YYNGEE. CDR3 size: 13 residues. J gave up 6 bases and V 8 bases, and 7 bases lay outside the gene matches.

This clone was seen only once. The chain combines TRBV14 with TRBJ2-1; D is perhaps TRBD1 (6 bases). CDR1 and CDR2 from the germline V gene are SGHDN and FVKESK. Between the trimmed V and J ends, which lost 1 base and 4 bases, there was a span of 11 bases. This CDR3 comprises 15 residues. DNA for the CDR3: TGTGCCAGCAGCCAAGTTCAGGGGCTTTACAATGAGCAGTTCTTC. It is translated as CASSQVQGLYNEQFF.

The chain has TRBV7-8 and TRBJ1-2; D gene ambiguous. Trimming took off 5 bases at V and 5 bases at J, with 21 bases between the two ends. The CDR3 consists of 16 residues. Germline CDR1 SGHVS, CDR2 FQNEAQ. The chain's CDR3 is CASSAGMMARVYGYTF. DNA for the CDR3: TGTGCCAGCAGCGCCGGCATGATGGCACGGGTGTATGGCTACACCTTC.

This sequence joins TRBV24-1 and TRBJ1-2; D is perhaps TRBD1 (6 bases). The CDR3 spans 15 residues. V lost 4 bases, J lost 2 bases, and 13 bases lay in between. Germline V gene data show CDR1 as KGHDR and CDR2 as SFDVKD. The CDR3 protein is CATSDNNQGNYGYTF. The CDR3 coding sequence is TGTGCCACCAGTGACAATAATCAGGGGAACTATGGCTACACCTTC.

The V and J genes are TRBV5-1 and TRBJ2-3; 11 bases line up with TRBD2. The germline gives CDR1 SGHRS, CDR2 YFSETQ. The CDR3 loop spans 16 amino acids. Trimming took 4 bases from V and 0 from J; bases not matched to a gene: 4. This CDR3 reads CASSIGTSGSTDTQYF. DNA of the CDR3: TGCGCCAGCAGCATAGGGACTAGCGGTAGCACAGATACGCAGTATTTT.

The V and J genes are TRBV29-1 and TRBJ2-2; D is unresolved. From germline, CDR1 is SQVTM and CDR2 ANQGSEA. The CDR3 sequence is 14 residues long. Trimming took 7 bases from V and 1 from J, leaving 13 bases between them. The CDR3 sequence is CSARTRQNTGELFF. The CDR3 DNA sequence: TGCAGCGCCCGCACCAGACAGAACACCGGGGAGCTGTTTTTT.

In regard to this clone: An end of the junction differs from the germline gene, which may be a read error. The CDR3 reads CASSSSGTTNEKLFF. CDR3 nucleotide sequence: TGTGCCAGCAGTTCAAGCGGGACAACAAATGAAAAACTGTTTTTT. The chain combines TRBV27 with TRBJ1-4; D may be TRBD1 (6 bases). Germline lookup yields CDR1 MNHEY and CDR2 SMNVEV (reference sequence). The CDR3 has 15 residues.

This rearrangement joins TRBV5-4 to TRBJ1-2; D possibly corresponds to TRBD1 (5 bases). The CDR3 runs to 15 residues. V shed 0 bases and J shed 6 bases, with 15 bases lying between them. Germline V gene sequence: CDR1 SGHNT, CDR2 YYREEE (reference sequence). CDR3 nucleotide sequence: TGTGCCAGCAGCTTGGTAATATCGGCAGGGAATGGCTACACCTTC. Translated: CASSLVISAGNGYTF.

The chain links TRBV7-9 to TRBJ1-2; D uncertain. V was pared by 3 bases and J by 5 bases, with 13 bases between. The CDR3 is 14 amino acids. Germline values: CDR1 SEHNR, CDR2 FQNEAQ (reference sequence). CDR3 sequence reads: CASSFGDPGYGYTF. CDR3 in DNA: TGTGCCAGCAGCTTCGGTGATCCGGGGTATGGCTACACCTTC.

The rearrangement uses TRBV6-2 or TRBV6-3 and TRBJ1-5; D unresolved. Trimming took off 5 bases at V and 8 bases at J, with 7 bases between the two ends. Looked up from germline, CDR1 is MNHEY and CDR2 is SVGEGT. The CDR3 contains 11 residues. The CDR3 protein is CASSDAEPQHF. The CDR3 DNA reads as TGTGCCAGCAGTGATGCGGAGCCCCAGCATTTT.

This chain joins TRBV27 and TRBJ2-2; D may be TRBD2 (5 bases). This CDR3 is 12 amino acids long. Germline CDR1 MNHEY, CDR2 SMNVEV (reference sequence). Between the trimmed V and J ends, which lost 6 bases and 9 bases, there was a span of 11 bases. The CDR3 region is CASSRTARELFF. The CDR3 DNA follows: TGTGCCAGCAGCCGGACTGCCAGGGAGCTGTTTTTT.

The chain carries TRBV30 and TRBJ2-3; 12 bases are a match to TRBD2. Germline CDR1 GTSNPN, CDR2 SVGIG (reference sequence). The J segment lost 2 bases and the V segment lost 4 bases, leaving 4 bases of the junction unmatched. This CDR3 contains 15 residues. Here the CDR3 reads CAWTRTSGITDTQYF. The CDR3 DNA sequence: TGTGCCTGGACCCGGACTAGCGGGATCACAGATACGCAGTATTTT.

This sequence joins TRBV19 and TRBJ2-5, with D perhaps matching TRBD2 (5 bases). V was cut by 6 bases and J by 2 bases, with 19 bases left in between. Germline lookup yields CDR1 LNHDA and CDR2 SQIVND (reference sequence). This CDR3 has 16 amino acids. The CDR3 region has the DNA TGTGCCAGTAGCATCGCCCTAGCAGCCGGTCAAGAGACCCAGTACTTC. This codes for CASSIALAAGQETQYF.

The chain is built from TRBV4-1 and TRBJ2-5; 10 nucleotides match TRBD1. The length of the CDR3 is 15 residues. Germline values: CDR1 MGHRA, CDR2 YSYEKL. V shed 4 bases and J 5 bases; nucleotides not matched to a gene: 7. The chain's CDR3 is CASSLLTGGEETQYF. For the CDR3, the DNA is TGCGCCAGCAGCCTCCTGACAGGGGGCGAGGAGACCCAGTACTTC.

The rearrangement uses TRBV7-9 and TRBJ1-5, with unresolved D. Germline CDR1 reads SEHNR; CDR2 reads FQNEAQ (reference sequence). The CDR3 sequence is 17 residues long. Trimming removed 2 bases at V and 4 bases at J, with 18 bases between. CDR3 protein: CASSLYEGPPGNQPQHF. The CDR3 DNA sequence: TGTGCCAGCAGCTTATATGAGGGCCCCCCGGGGAATCAGCCCCAGCATTTT.

This clone has just one count. This chain joins TRBV10-3 and TRBJ2-7; 12 bases line up with TRBD1. Germline V gives CDR1 ENHRY, CDR2 SYGVKD. Germline trimming cut 8 bases from V and 5 bases from J; bases unmatched to any gene: 13. There are 16 residues in the CDR3. The CDR3, as DNA: TGTGCCATCGGATCCGGGACAGGGGGCTTACGGAACGAGCAGTACTTC. As protein: CAIGSGTGGLRNEQYF.

As concerns this clone: One end of the junction varies from germline; a read error may be responsible. The CDR3 bases are TGCGCTAGCGGGCAGATCTACGAGCAGTACTTC. Protein: CASGQIYEQYF. V gene TRBV10-3 combines with J gene TRBJ2-7; the match to TRBD2 covers 8 bases. CDR3 size: 11 residues. Germline V lookup: CDR1 ENHRY, CDR2 SYGVKD.

This chain joins TRBV6-4 and TRBJ2-3; 8 bases line up with TRBD2. The V and J ends lost 0 bases and 1 base, in that order; junction bases with no gene match: 3. The CDR3 has 16 residues. Germline-derived CDR1 and CDR2 are MRHNA and SNTAGT. CDR3 in DNA: TGTGCCAGCAGTGACTCAGGTAGCGGGGGCACAGATACGCAGTATTTT. It is translated as CASSDSGSGGTDTQYF.